This T cell receptor beta chain stems from a study of beta chain features in type 1 diabetes. A sort by CD45RO/CCR7/CD25/CD127/CD95/CD27 yielded CD4+ naive, central memory, regulatory and stem cell-like memory cells. Trimming pared 7 bases from V and 2 bases from J, leaving 17 bases between. Germline V gene sequence: CDR1 MNHEY, CDR2 SVGAGI. There are 15 residues in the CDR3. This clone has just a few counts. Antigen: not known. What was sequenced were expressed TCRB transcripts, since all of the isolated RNA had been reverse transcribed. TCRdb's table, derived via immunoSEQ multiplex PCR, lists solely in-frame clones and lacks some. This sample has more than 300,000 clones, with roughly a tenth found just once. Study results and caveats: High TCR expression in some cells could lead to their over-representation in cDNA sequencing. Patients with Type 1 diabetes showed moderately but significantly shorter TCRB CDR3s in all four CD4+ subsets. Shorter templates might be favored by PCR, equally in patients and controls.

The clonotype was recovered from a man aged 25-45 years with type 1 diabetes. Sequenced input: central memory CD4+ T cells from blood. The chain links TRBV6-5 to TRBJ1-1, with a tentative D call TRBD1 (6 bases). The CDR3 spells CASNRPQGANTEAFF. In DNA, the CDR3 is TGTGCCAGCAACCGACCACAGGGAGCAAACACTGAAGCTTTCTTT.